The clone carrying this T cell receptor beta chain was found once. The sample comes from a study of high-grade serous ovarian cancer treatment subgroups. The CDR3 runs to 14 residues. Germline values: CDR1 LNHDA, CDR2 SQIVND (reference sequence). Trimming cost V 5 bases and J 3 bases, with 12 bases left between them. Tumor samples were taken before definitive surgery or chemotherapy. Generated by immunoSEQ multiplex PCR, the TCRdb table keeps only in-frame clones and is missing some. The table lists thousands of clones, approximately 62% of them singletons. This TCR was sampled from a human donor with high-grade serous ovarian cancer. The V gene is TRBV19, the J gene TRBJ2-3; D may be TRBD1 or TRBD2 (6 bases each). Sequencing input: tumor tissue. The CDR3 DNA sequence: TGTGCCAGTAGTCAGGGGACTGGGACAGATACGCAGTATTTT. It yields the protein CASSQGTGTDTQYF. The whole variable domain, remainder taken from reference TRBV19 and TRBJ2-3, is DGGITQSPKYLFRKEGQNVTLSCEQNLNHDAMYWYRQDPGQGLRLIYYSQIVNDFQKGDIAEGYSVSREKKESFPLTVTSAQKNPTAFYLCASSQGTGTDTQYFGPGTRLTVL.